The 7 T cell receptor beta chains below were found in one sample sequenced in a study of T cells in Graves' hyperthyroidism and ophthalmopathy. Amplified regions were TCR beta CDR3 sequences from RNA transcripts. When the TCR CDR3 underwent first-round RT-PCR, the HTBI primer set was used. MiXCR was run by TCRdb on the multiplex PCR reads, yielding one entry per CDR3 protein. The sample has about 690,000 distinct CDR3 sequences, around a sixth seen once. Sequencing input: blood. These receptors came from a man aged 50 or older with Graves' hyperthyroidism.

This clonotype showed up just a few times. V is TRBV5-1 and J is TRBJ2-1, with 8 bases matching TRBD1. Trimming at V came to 2 bases and at J to 5 bases, leaving 6 bases not matched to a gene. Per germline, CDR1 SGHRS and CDR2 YFSETQ. The CDR3 has 15 residues. The CDR3 loop is CASSLQGGTHNEQFF. Here the CDR3 DNA reads TGCGCCAGCAGCTTACAGGGGGGAACTCACAATGAGCAGTTCTTC. Full variable domain (outside the CDR3, taken from reference TRBV5-1 and TRBJ2-1): KAGVTQTPRYLIKTRGQQVTLSCSPISGHRSVSWYQQTPGQGLQFLFEYFSETQRNKGNFPGRFSGRQFSNSRSEMNVSTLELGDSALYLCASSLQGGTHNEQFFGPGTRLTVL.

This clonotype occurred once. The chain links TRBV5-1 to TRBJ2-7; no clear D. Germline CDR1 reads SGHRS; CDR2 reads YFSETQ. This CDR3 has 14 residues. Trimming took 2 bases from V and 4 from J, leaving 13 bases between them. This CDR3 is CASSLGTENYEQYF. CDR3 bases: TGCGCCAGCAGCTTAGGAACAGAGAATTACGAGCAGTACTTC.

This clonotype was seen ten or more times. The chain joins TRBV11-1 to TRBJ2-7, with TRBD1 matching over 7 bases. This CDR3 spans 15 amino acids. V lost 4 bases and J lost 5; bases outside the gene matches: 11. Germline V gives CDR1 SGHAT, CDR2 FQDESV (reference sequence). CDR3 sequence: CASSYAGTASDEQYF. The CDR3 nucleotides read TGTGCCAGCAGCTACGCCGGGACAGCCTCGGACGAGCAGTACTTC.

V is TRBV7-8 and J is TRBJ2-2; possible D gene TRBD2, 6 bases. Germline-derived CDR1 and CDR2 are SGHVS and FQNEAQ. Trimming cost V 4 bases and J 7 bases, with 16 bases left between them. This CDR3 is 15 amino acids long. The CDR3 spells CASSSRGLIDGELFF. For the CDR3, the DNA is TGTGCCAGCAGCTCGAGGGGACTGATCGACGGGGAGCTGTTTTTT. The full variable domain, with the rest looked up from reference TRBV7-8 and TRBJ2-2, is GAGVSQSPRYKVAKRGQDVALRCDPISGHVSLFWYQQALGQGPEFLTYFQNEAQLDKSGLPSDRFFAERPEGSVSTLKIQRTQQEDSAVYLCASSSRGLIDGELFFGEGSRLTVL.

This clonotype appeared many times. The gene calls are TRBV7-9 and TRBJ1-1; D is undetermined. V was clipped by 1 base and J by 7 bases, with 10 bases between them. The length of the CDR3 is 13 residues. Germline assignment: CDR1 SEHNR and CDR2 FQNEAQ (reference sequence). Here the CDR3 reads CASSLGVRLEAFF. The DNA for the CDR3 is TGTGCCAGCAGCTTAGGGGTGAGGCTTGAAGCTTTCTTT.

V and J are TRBV14 and TRBJ2-6, with 10 bases identical to TRBD2. The junction had 10 bases not matched to a gene; V was cut back by 4 bases and J by 1 base. The V gene's germline CDR1 is SGHDN and CDR2 FVKESK. The CDR3 sequence is 19 residues long. The CDR3 nucleotides are TGTGCCAGCAGCCTACATGGACTAGCGGCCTTGTCTGGGGCCAACGTCCTGACTTTC. Encoded protein: CASSLHGLAALSGANVLTF.

The chain links TRBV10-3 to TRBJ2-7; TRBD1 or TRBD2 may be the D gene (5 bases each). The CDR3 extends over 15 amino acids. Trimming took off 2 bases at V and 2 bases at J, with 13 bases between the two ends. Germline CDR1 ENHRY, CDR2 SYGVKD. The CDR3 DNA is TGTGCCATCAGTGAGGAGGGGAGACACCCCTACGAGCAGTACTTC. Translating it yields CAISEEGRHPYEQYF.